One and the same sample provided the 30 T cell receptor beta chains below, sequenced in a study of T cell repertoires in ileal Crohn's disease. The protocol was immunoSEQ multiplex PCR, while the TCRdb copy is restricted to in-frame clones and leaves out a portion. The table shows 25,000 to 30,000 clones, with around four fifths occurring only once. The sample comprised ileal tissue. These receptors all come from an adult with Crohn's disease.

Here the CDR3 DNA reads TGTGCCAGCAGTGAGCTAGCGGGGGCCTACGAGCAGTACTTC. The encoded protein is CASSELAGAYEQYF. The V call is TRBV6-1, the J call TRBJ2-7; 10 positions agree with TRBD2. J gave up 2 bases and V 3 bases, and 1 base lay outside the gene matches. CDR1 and CDR2 (germline): MNHNS, SASEGT. The CDR3 sequence is 14 residues long.

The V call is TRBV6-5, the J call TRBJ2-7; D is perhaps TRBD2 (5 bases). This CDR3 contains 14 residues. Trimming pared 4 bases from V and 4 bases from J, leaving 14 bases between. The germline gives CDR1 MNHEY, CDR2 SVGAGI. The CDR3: CASSLARTSYEQYF. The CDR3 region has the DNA TGTGCCAGCAGTTTGGCACGGACTTCGTACGAGCAGTACTTC.

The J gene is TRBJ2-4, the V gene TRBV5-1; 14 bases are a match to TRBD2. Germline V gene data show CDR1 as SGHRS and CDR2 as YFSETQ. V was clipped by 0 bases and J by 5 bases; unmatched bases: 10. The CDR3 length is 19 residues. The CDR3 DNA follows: TGCGCCAGCAGCTTGGGATTGGGACTAGCGGGAGAGGTCGAAAACATTCAGTACTTC. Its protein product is CASSLGLGLAGEVENIQYF. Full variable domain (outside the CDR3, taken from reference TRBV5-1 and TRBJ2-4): KAGVTQTPRYLIKTRGQQVTLSCSPISGHRSVSWYQQTPGQGLQFLFEYFSETQRNKGNFPGRFSGRQFSNSRSEMNVSTLELGDSALYLCASSLGLGLAGEVENIQYFGAGTRLSVL.

CDR3 loop: CASSFAGGETQYF. CDR3 nucleotides: TGTGCCAGCAGCTTCGCGGGGGGGGAGACCCAGTACTTC. The V gene is TRBV11-3, the J gene TRBJ2-5; 9 bases map to TRBD2. The J segment lost 5 bases and the V segment lost 3 bases, leaving 1 base of the junction unmatched. The germline CDR1 and CDR2 sequences are SGHNT and YENEEA. This CDR3 has 13 residues.

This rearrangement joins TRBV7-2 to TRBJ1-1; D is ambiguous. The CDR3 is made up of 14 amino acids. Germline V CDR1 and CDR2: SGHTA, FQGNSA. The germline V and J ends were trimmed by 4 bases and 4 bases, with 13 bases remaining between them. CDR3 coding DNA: TGTGCCAGCAGCTCGGGTGGGTCACTCACTGAAGCTTTCTTT. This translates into CASSSGGSLTEAFF.

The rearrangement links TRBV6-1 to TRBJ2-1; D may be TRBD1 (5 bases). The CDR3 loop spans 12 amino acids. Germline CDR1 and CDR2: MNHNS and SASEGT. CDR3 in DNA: TGTGTCGGCAGGGTGAGGACAAATGAGCAGTTCTTC. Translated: CVGRVRTNEQFF.

CDR3 bases: TGTGCCTTGAAACTAGCGGGGGGAGAGACCCAGTACTTC. It yields the protein CALKLAGGETQYF. The chain recombines TRBV30 with TRBJ2-5; the match to TRBD2 covers 12 bases. Germline V gives CDR1 GTSNPN, CDR2 SVGIG (reference sequence). The CDR3 is 13 residues long. Losses at the gene ends were 7 bases for V and 4 bases for J; bases not matched to a gene: 4. The full variable domain, rest sourced from reference TRBV30 and TRBJ2-5, is SQTIHQWPATLVQPVGSPLSLECTVEGTSNPNLYWYRQAAGRGLQLLFYSVGIGQISSEVPQNLSASRPQDRQFILSSKKLLLSDSGFYLCALKLAGGETQYFGPGTRLLVL.

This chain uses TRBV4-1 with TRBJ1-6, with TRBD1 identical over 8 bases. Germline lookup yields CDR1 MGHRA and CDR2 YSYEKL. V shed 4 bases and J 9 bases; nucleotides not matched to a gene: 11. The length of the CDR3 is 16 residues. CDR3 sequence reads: CASSRDRDRPFSPLHF. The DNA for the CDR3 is TGCGCCAGCAGCCGAGACCGGGACAGGCCCTTTTCACCCCTCCACTTT.

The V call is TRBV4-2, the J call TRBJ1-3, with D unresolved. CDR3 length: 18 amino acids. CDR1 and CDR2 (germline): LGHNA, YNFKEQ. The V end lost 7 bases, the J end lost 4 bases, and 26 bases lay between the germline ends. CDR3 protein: CASTLGGSRSLGGNTIYF. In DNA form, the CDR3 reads TGTGCCAGCACTCTAGGAGGGTCCCGCTCTCTAGGAGGAAACACCATATATTTT.

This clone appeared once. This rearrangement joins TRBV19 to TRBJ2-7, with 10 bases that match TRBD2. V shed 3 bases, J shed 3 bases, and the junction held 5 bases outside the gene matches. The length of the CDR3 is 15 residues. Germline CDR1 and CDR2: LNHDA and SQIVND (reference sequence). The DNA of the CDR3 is TGTGCCAGTAGTATCTCTAGCGGGAGCTTCTACGAGCAGTACTTC. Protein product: CASSISSGSFYEQYF.

CDR3 in amino acids: CASSLVGASYEQYF. The DNA of the CDR3 is TGTGCCAGCAGCTTAGTGGGGGCGTCCTACGAGCAGTACTTC. This chain links TRBV7-8 with TRBJ2-7; D is possibly TRBD1 (6 bases). The CDR3 is made up of 14 amino acids. Trimming cost V 1 base and J 1 base, with 8 bases left between them. Per the germline V gene, CDR1 is SGHVS and CDR2 is FQNEAQ.

In nucleotides, the CDR3 is TGTGCCAGCAGTAGAGGGACAGCTTACGAGCAGTACTTC. Residues: CASSRGTAYEQYF. The gene calls are TRBV2 and TRBJ2-7; 7 bases align to TRBD1. V shed 5 bases, J shed 4 bases, and the junction held 5 bases outside the gene matches. The length of the CDR3 is 13 residues. The germline CDR1 and CDR2 sequences are SNHLY and FYNNEI.

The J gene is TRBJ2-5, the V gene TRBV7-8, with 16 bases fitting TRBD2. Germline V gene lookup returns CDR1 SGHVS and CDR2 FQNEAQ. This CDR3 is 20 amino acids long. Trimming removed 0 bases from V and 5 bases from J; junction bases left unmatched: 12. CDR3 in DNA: TGTGCCAGCAGCTTAGCGCCCGGGACTAGCGGGGGGGCTGTTTTGGAGACCCAGTACTTC. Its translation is CASSLAPGTSGGAVLETQYF. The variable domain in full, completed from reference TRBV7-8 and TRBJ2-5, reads GAGVSQSPRYKVAKRGQDVALRCDPISGHVSLFWYQQALGQGPEFLTYFQNEAQLDKSGLPSDRFFAERPEGSVSTLKIQRTQQEDSAVYLCASSLAPGTSGGAVLETQYFGPGTRLLVL.

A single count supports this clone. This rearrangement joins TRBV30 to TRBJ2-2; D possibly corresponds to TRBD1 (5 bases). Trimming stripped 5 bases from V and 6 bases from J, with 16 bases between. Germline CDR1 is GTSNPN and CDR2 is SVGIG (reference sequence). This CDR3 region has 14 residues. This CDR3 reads CAWGNGQGSGELFF. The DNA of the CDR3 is TGTGCCTGGGGTAACGGCCAGGGTTCCGGGGAGCTGTTTTTT.

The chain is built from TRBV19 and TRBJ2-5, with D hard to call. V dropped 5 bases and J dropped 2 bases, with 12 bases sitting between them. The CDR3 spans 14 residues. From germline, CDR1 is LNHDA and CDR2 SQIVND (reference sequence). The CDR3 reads CASSPNFWQETQYF. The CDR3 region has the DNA TGTGCCAGTAGTCCCAACTTTTGGCAAGAGACCCAGTACTTC.

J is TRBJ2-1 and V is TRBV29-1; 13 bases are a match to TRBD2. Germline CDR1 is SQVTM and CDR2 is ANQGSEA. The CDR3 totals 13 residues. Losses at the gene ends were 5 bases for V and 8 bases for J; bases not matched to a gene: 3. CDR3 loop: CSVRLAGGDEQFF. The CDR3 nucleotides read TGCAGCGTTCGACTAGCGGGGGGCGATGAGCAGTTCTTC.

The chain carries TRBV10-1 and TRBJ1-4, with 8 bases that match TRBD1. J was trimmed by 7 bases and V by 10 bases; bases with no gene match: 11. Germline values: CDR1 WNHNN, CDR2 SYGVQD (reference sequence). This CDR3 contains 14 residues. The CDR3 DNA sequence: TGCGCCAATGACCGGGACAGGCCTGGTGAAAAACTGTTTTTT. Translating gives CANDRDRPGEKLFF.

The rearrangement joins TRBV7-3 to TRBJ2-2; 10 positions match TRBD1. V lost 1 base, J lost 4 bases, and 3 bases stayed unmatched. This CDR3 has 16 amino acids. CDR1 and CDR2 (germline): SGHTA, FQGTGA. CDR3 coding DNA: TGTGCCAGCAGCTTAATGGGACAGGGGAGCACCGGGGAGCTGTTTTTT. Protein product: CASSLMGQGSTGELFF.

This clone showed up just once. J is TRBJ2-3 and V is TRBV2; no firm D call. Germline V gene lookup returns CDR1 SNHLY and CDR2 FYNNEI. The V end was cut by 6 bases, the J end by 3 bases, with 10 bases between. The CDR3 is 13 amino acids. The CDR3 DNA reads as TGTGCCAGCAGCGTATACAGAACAGATACGCAGTATTTT. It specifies CASSVYRTDTQYF.

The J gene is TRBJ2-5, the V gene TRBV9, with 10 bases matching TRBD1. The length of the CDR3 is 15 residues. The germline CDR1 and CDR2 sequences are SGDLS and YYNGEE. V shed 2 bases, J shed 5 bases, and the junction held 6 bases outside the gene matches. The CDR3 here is CASSVGQGFTETQYF. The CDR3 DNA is TGTGCCAGCAGCGTGGGACAGGGGTTTACGGAGACCCAGTACTTC.

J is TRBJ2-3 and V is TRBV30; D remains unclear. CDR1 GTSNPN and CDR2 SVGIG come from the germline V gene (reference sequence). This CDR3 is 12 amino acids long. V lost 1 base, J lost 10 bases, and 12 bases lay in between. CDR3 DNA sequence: TGTGCCTGGAGTGCCCTTGGTCGAGCGCAGTATTTT. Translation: CAWSALGRAQYF.

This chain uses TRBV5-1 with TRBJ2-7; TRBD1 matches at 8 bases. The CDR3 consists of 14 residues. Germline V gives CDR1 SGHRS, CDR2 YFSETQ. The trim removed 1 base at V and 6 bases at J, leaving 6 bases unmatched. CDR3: CASSLPGQGGEQYF. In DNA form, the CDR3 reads TGCGCCAGCAGCTTGCCAGGACAGGGCGGCGAGCAGTACTTC.

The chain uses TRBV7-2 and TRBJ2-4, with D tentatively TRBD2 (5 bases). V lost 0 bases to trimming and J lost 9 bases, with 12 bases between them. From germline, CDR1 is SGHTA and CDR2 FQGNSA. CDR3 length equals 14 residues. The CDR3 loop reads CASSLAPEEAIQYF. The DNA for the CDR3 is TGTGCCAGCAGCTTAGCGCCGGAGGAGGCCATTCAGTACTTC.

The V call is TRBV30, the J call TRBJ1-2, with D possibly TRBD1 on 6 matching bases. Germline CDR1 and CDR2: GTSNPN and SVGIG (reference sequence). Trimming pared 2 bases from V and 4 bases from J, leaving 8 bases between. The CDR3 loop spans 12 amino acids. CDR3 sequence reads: CAWSWGRYGYTF. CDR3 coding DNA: TGTGCCTGGAGTTGGGGGCGCTATGGCTACACCTTC.

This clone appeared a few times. The CDR3 bases are TGTGCCAGCAGCTTTAGGGGGACAGGGGAATTGAACACTGAAGCTTTCTTT. Protein: CASSFRGTGELNTEAFF. The V call is TRBV7-2, the J call TRBJ1-1, with 10 bases matching TRBD1. Germline CDR1 is SGHTA and CDR2 is FQGNSA. This CDR3 spans 17 amino acids. Trimming removed 3 bases from V and 0 bases from J; junction bases left unmatched: 7.

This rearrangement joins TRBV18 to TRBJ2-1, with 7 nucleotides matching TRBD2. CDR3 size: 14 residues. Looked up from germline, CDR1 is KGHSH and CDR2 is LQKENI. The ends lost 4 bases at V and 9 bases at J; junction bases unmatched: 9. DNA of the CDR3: TGTGCCAGCTCACTCGGCCGGGAGGCCAGTGAGCAGTTCTTC. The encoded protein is CASSLGREASEQFF.

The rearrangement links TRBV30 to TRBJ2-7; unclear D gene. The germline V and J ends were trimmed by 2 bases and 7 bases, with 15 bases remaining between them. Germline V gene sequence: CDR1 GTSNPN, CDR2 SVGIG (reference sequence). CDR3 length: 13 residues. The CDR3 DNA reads TGTGCCTGGAGTCCAGATGGCAGGCAGGAGCAGTACTTC. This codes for CAWSPDGRQEQYF.

The chain's CDR3 is CASSFLLGRGLSGANVLTF. Written as DNA, the CDR3 is TGTGCCAGTAGTTTCCTTCTGGGCAGGGGCCTCTCTGGGGCCAACGTCCTGACTTTC. The chain couples TRBV19 to TRBJ2-6; D is possibly TRBD1 (6 bases). CDR3 length: 19 amino acids. Germline CDR1 is LNHDA and CDR2 is SQIVND (reference sequence). Trimming left V 5 bases short and J 0 bases short, with 20 bases between. Using reference TRBV19 and TRBJ2-6 for the parts outside the CDR3, the full variable domain is DGGITQSPKYLFRKEGQNVTLSCEQNLNHDAMYWYRQDPGQGLRLIYYSQIVNDFQKGDIAEGYSVSREKKESFPLTVTSAQKNPTAFYLCASSFLLGRGLSGANVLTFGAGSRLTVL.

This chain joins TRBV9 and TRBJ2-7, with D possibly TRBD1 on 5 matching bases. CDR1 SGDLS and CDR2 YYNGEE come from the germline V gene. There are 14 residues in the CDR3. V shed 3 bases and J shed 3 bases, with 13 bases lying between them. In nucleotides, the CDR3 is TGTGCCAGCAGCGCCACGGACAACTACTACGAGCAGTACTTC. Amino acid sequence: CASSATDNYYEQYF.

Written as DNA, the CDR3 is TGTGCCAGCCGAAACCCAGCAGGGGCAGGGGATGAAAAACTGTTTTTT. This gives the protein CASRNPAGAGDEKLFF. The rearrangement links TRBV6-6 to TRBJ1-4; D perhaps matches TRBD1 (6 bases). This CDR3 comprises 16 residues. Germline loops: CDR1 MNHNY, CDR2 SVGAGI (reference sequence). Deletions cut 8 bases from V and 6 bases from J, with 22 bases between.